This note documents a single T cell receptor (beta chain) sequence. These data come from a study of T cell changes during pregnancy in multiple sclerosis. The table came from immunoSEQ multiplex PCR; TCRdb's copy has only in-frame clones and leaves some out. The table has about 51,000 clones, around 93% seen once. Germline V CDR1 and CDR2: SGDLS, YYNGEE. The J segment lost 9 bases and the V segment lost 3 bases, leaving 9 bases of the junction unmatched. The CDR3 covers 16 residues. This rearrangement joins TRBV9 to TRBJ2-1; TRBD2 matches at 13 bases. The material was peripheral blood, obtained in the second trimester of pregnancy. The source is a female donor with multiple sclerosis, enrolled in a pregnancy study. The DNA for the CDR3 is TGTGCCAGCAGCGCGGGGGGACTAGCGGGACTTGGTGAGCAGTTCTTC. It specifies CASSAGGLAGLGEQFF.